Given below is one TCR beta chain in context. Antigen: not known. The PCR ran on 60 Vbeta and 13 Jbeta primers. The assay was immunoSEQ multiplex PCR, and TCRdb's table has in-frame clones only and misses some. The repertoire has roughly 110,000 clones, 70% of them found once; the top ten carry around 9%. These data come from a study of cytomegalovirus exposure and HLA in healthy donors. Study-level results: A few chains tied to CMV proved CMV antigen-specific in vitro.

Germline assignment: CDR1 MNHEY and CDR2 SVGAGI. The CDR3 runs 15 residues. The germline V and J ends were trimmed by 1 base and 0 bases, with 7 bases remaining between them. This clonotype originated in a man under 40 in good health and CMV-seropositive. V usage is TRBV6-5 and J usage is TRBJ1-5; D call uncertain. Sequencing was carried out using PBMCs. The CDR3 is CASSYLYYSNQPQHF. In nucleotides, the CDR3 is TGTGCCAGCAGTTACTTATATTATAGCAATCAGCCCCAGCATTTT.